A selection of T cell receptor beta chains follows, all from one sample in a study of T cells after yellow fever vaccination. TCRdb called the 5' RACE reads again in MiXCR, with one record for every CDR3 protein. This table has 310,000 or so distinct CDR3 sequences, 6.8% appearing once. This material consisted of PBMCs, taken around 45 days after the first yellow fever vaccination. The receptors stem from a man between 18 and 35 years old who received the YFV17D yellow fever vaccine. Both conserved end residues are part of each CDR3. The order of the fields is clone size, J gene, V gene, CDR3 length, D gene, CDR3 protein, CDR3 DNA. A D gene is named only where the DNA matches it firmly. Clone size is stated in some rows and not others, as once, few, many or a class when expanded.

many TRBJ2-3 TRBV5-1 16 - CASSLAAGSLTDTQYF TGCGCCAGCAGCTTGGCGGCAGGGTCATTGACAGATACGCAGTATTTT
few TRBJ1-1 TRBV12-5 12 - CASEIGDTEAFF TGTGCTAGTGAGATTGGGGACACTGAAGCTTTCTTT
many TRBJ2-1 TRBV5-1 14 - CASSPSATYNEQFF TGCGCCAGCAGCCCAAGTGCAACCTACAATGAGCAGTTCTTC
many TRBJ1-1 TRBV7-8 18 - CASSLRGRLGRTFTEAFF TGTGCCAGCAGCTTACGGGGCAGGCTAGGTAGGACTTTCACTGAAGCTTTCTTT
- TRBJ1-1 TRBV6-1 14 - CASSQQTGSRGAFF TGTGCCAGCAGTCAGCAAACAGGCTCCCGTGGGGCTTTCTTT
many TRBJ2-1 TRBV12-3/TRBV12-4 13 - CASSLLVGNEQFF TGTGCCAGCAGCCTTCTAGTTGGCAATGAGCAGTTCTTC
few TRBJ2-2 TRBV24-1 16 TRBD2 CATSESLAGESGELFF TGTGCCACCAGTGAATCTCTAGCGGGGGAATCCGGGGAGCTGTTTTTT
- TRBJ2-2 TRBV9 13 - CASSVSWDGELFF TGTGCCAGCAGCGTATCGTGGGACGGGGAGCTGTTTTTT
few TRBJ2-2 TRBV20-1 14 - CSAPGSSNTGELFF TGCAGTGCACCGGGATCCTCGAACACCGGGGAGCTGTTTTTT
- TRBJ2-7 TRBV6-1 15 - CASSELGESSYEQYF TGTGCCAGCAGTGAACTAGGCGAGAGCTCCTACGAGCAGTACTTC
many TRBJ1-2 TRBV7-2 13 - CASSSSAGYGYTF TGTGCCAGCAGCTCCTCGGCAGGCTATGGCTACACCTTC